A single sample gave rise to the 4 T cell receptor beta chains below, sequenced in a study of somatic mutations in cytotoxic T cells in rheumatoid arthritis. Assay: immunoSEQ multiplex PCR; the TCRdb copy retains only in-frame clones and omits some. The data show 10,000 to 15,000 clones, 65% to 85% seen once. The sequenced material came from CD8+ T cells sorted from blood. These receptors all come from an adult with rheumatoid arthritis.

The V call is TRBV6-1, the J call TRBJ2-7; D uncertain. The CDR3 has 15 amino acids. V shed 5 bases and J shed 4 bases, with 18 bases lying between them. Germline V gene lookup returns CDR1 MNHNS and CDR2 SASEGT. DNA for the CDR3: TGTGCCAGCAGTCCCCAATCGGGCAGGCTTTACGAGCAGTACTTC. Translating gives CASSPQSGRLYEQYF.

DNA of the CDR3: TGTGCCAGCAGTGAAGCGGCTGACTCGAGCTACGAGCAGTACTTC. Translated, it gives CASSEAADSSYEQYF. The chain joins TRBV2 to TRBJ2-7, with unresolved D. Trimming took 0 bases from V and 3 from J, leaving 12 bases between them. The CDR3 is made up of 15 amino acids. Germline V gene lookup returns CDR1 SNHLY and CDR2 FYNNEI.

The chain couples TRBV9 to TRBJ2-7, with TRBD1 matching over 10 bases. The CDR3 loop spans 15 amino acids. The germline gives CDR1 SGDLS, CDR2 YYNGEE. With 4 bases clipped from V and 8 bases from J, the junction kept 12 bases outside the gene matches. DNA of the CDR3: TGTGCCAGCAGCCCAACCGGGACAGGGGCCTTGAAGCAGTACTTC. Its translation is CASSPTGTGALKQYF.

This chain joins TRBV30 and TRBJ2-6; unclear D gene. This CDR3 comprises 14 residues. The V gene's germline CDR1 is GTSNPN and CDR2 SVGIG (reference sequence). V lost 1 base and J 0 bases, leaving 4 bases between the germline ends. CDR3 nucleotides: TGTGCCTGGAGTGGGGGCTCTGGGGCCAACGTCCTGACTTTC. Translated, it gives CAWSGGSGANVLTF.